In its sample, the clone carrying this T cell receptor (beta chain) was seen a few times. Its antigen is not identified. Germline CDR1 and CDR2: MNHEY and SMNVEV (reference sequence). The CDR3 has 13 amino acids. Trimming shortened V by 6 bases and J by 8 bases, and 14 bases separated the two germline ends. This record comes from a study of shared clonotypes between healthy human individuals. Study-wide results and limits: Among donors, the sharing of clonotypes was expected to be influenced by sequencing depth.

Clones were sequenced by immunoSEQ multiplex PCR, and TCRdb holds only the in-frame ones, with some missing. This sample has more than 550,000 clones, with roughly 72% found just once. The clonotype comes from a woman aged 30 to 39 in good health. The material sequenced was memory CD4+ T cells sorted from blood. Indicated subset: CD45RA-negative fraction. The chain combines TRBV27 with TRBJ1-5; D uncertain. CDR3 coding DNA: TGTGCCAGCAGCCCCCGGCGGAGTGAGCCCCAGCATTTT. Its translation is CASSPRRSEPQHF.